Below, 20 T cell receptor beta chains from the same sample are listed, as sequenced in a study of cytomegalovirus exposure and HLA in healthy donors. Here immunoSEQ multiplex PCR was the method, and the copy in TCRdb shows in-frame clones only, minus some. The table includes over 200,000 clones, around 88% detected once. The sequenced material came from PBMCs. The origin of the receptors is a woman younger than 35 in good health and CMV-seronegative.

The chain carries TRBV7-6 and TRBJ2-7; 7 bases align to TRBD2. Per the germline V gene, CDR1 is SGHVS and CDR2 is FNYEAQ. V dropped 1 base and J dropped 4; count of bases not matched to a gene: 7. CDR3 length: 15 residues. The CDR3 is CASSLGAAGEYEQYF. The DNA of the CDR3 is TGTGCCAGCAGCTTAGGGGCGGCGGGAGAGTACGAGCAGTACTTC. Supplemented by reference TRBV7-6 and TRBJ2-7, the full variable domain reads GAGVSQSPRYKVTKRGQDVALRCDPISGHVSLYWYRQALGQGPEFLTYFNYEAQQDKSGLPNDRFSAERPEGSISTLTIQRTEQRDSAMYRCASSLGAAGEYEQYFGPGTRLTVT.

V is TRBV2 and J is TRBJ1-5; no clear D. Per the germline V gene, CDR1 is SNHLY and CDR2 is FYNNEI. V lost 5 bases and J lost 2, with 19 bases in between. The CDR3 runs to 17 residues. CDR3 DNA: TGTGCCAGCAGTCCCTTTACCGGGAACGGCGGCAATCAGCCCCAGCATTTT. Translation gives CASSPFTGNGGNQPQHF.

The V and J genes are TRBV6-5 and TRBJ1-1, with no clear D. Germline CDR1 MNHEY, CDR2 SVGAGI. There are 13 residues in the CDR3. Trimming removed 0 bases at V and 5 bases at J, with 7 bases between. CDR3 sequence (DNA): TGTGCCAGCAGTTACTCGGCGGGAACTGAAGCTTTCTTT. Translated: CASSYSAGTEAFF.

The gene calls are TRBV2 and TRBJ2-7; TRBD1 agrees at 9 bases. CDR3 size: 14 residues. Losses at the gene ends were 7 bases for V and 0 bases for J; bases not matched to a gene: 4. Germline CDR1 and CDR2: SNHLY and FYNNEI. The CDR3 loop reads CASKTGQGSYEQYF. For the CDR3, the DNA is TGTGCCAGCAAAACGGGACAGGGCTCCTACGAGCAGTACTTC.

There are a few counts of this clone. The chain couples TRBV27 to TRBJ2-2, with D possibly TRBD2 on 5 matching bases. V lost 7 bases and J 2 bases, leaving 11 bases between the germline ends. Germline V gene data show CDR1 as MNHEY and CDR2 as SMNVEV (reference sequence). CDR3 length equals 14 residues. The CDR3 is CASTRTSNTGELFF. CDR3 coding DNA: TGTGCCAGCACCCGGACTTCTAACACCGGGGAGCTGTTTTTT.

The chain has TRBV30 and TRBJ2-2, with 8 bases lining up with TRBD1. V gave up 4 bases and J gave up 4 bases; unmatched junction bases: 11. This CDR3 has 16 residues. CDR1 GTSNPN and CDR2 SVGIG come from the germline V gene (reference sequence). CDR3 region: CAWNYRGRRVTGELFF. CDR3 coding DNA: TGTGCCTGGAATTACAGGGGGAGAAGGGTCACCGGGGAGCTGTTTTTT.

The chain employs TRBV27 and TRBJ1-1; 9 nucleotides align to TRBD1. The CDR3 totals 19 residues. J was trimmed by 5 bases and V by 0 bases; bases with no gene match: 16. Looked up from germline, CDR1 is MNHEY and CDR2 is SMNVEV (reference sequence). The CDR3 region is CASSLSSGGQGYYGTEAFF. CDR3 bases: TGTGCCAGCAGTTTATCCAGTGGGGGACAGGGTTATTATGGTACTGAAGCTTTCTTT.

The gene calls are TRBV27 and TRBJ2-7; 8 bases match TRBD2. The J segment lost 1 base and the V segment lost 5 bases, leaving 7 bases of the junction unmatched. Germline V gene sequence: CDR1 MNHEY, CDR2 SMNVEV (reference sequence). The CDR3 runs to 15 residues. The CDR3 spells CASSTTSGNSYEQYF. In DNA form, the CDR3 reads TGTGCCAGCAGTACAACTAGCGGAAATTCCTACGAGCAGTACTTC.

The chain combines TRBV15 with TRBJ1-2, with D possibly matching TRBD1 (6 bases). The V and J ends lost 5 bases and 8 bases respectively, with 21 bases between them. Germline V gene sequence: CDR1 LNHNV, CDR2 YYDKDF (reference sequence). The CDR3 is 15 residues long. This chain's CDR3 is CATSRAGGRPGGYTF. In DNA form, the CDR3 reads TGTGCCACCAGCCGCGCTGGGGGCCGGCCGGGGGGCTACACCTTC.

V is TRBV13 and J is TRBJ2-1; 12 positions agree with TRBD2. J lost 8 bases, V lost 3 bases, and 5 bases had no gene match. The CDR3 runs to 15 residues. The germline V gene has CDR1 PRHDT and CDR2 FYEKMQ (reference sequence). The CDR3 protein is CASSFLAGGSDEQFF. Written as DNA, the CDR3 is TGTGCCAGCAGCTTTCTAGCGGGAGGGTCCGATGAGCAGTTCTTC. Complete variable domain (other parts from reference TRBV13 and TRBJ2-1): AAGVIQSPRHLIKEKRETATLKCYPIPRHDTVYWYQQGPGQDPQFLISFYEKMQSDKGSIPDRFSAQQFSDYHSELNMSSLELGDSALYFCASSFLAGGSDEQFFGPGTRLTVL.

This sequence joins TRBV7-9 and TRBJ2-5, with 10 bases aligning to TRBD1. Germline loops: CDR1 SEHNR, CDR2 FQNEAQ (reference sequence). V gave up 1 base and J gave up 3 bases; unmatched junction bases: 2. The CDR3 spans 15 residues. The chain's CDR3 is CASSLETGGKETQYF. CDR3 in DNA: TGTGCCAGCAGCTTAGAGACAGGGGGCAAAGAGACCCAGTACTTC.

The J gene is TRBJ2-1, the V gene TRBV4-3, with 10 bases matching TRBD2. With 2 bases clipped from V and 9 bases from J, the junction kept 13 bases outside the gene matches. Per the germline V gene, CDR1 is LGHNA and CDR2 is YSLEER. This CDR3 region has 17 residues. This CDR3 reads CASSQPRAGGPGSEQFF. The DNA for the CDR3 is TGCGCCAGCAGCCAACCACGAGCGGGAGGGCCGGGGAGTGAGCAGTTCTTC.

The genes are TRBV6-6 and TRBJ1-3; 7 nucleotides align to TRBD1. V trimming: 2 bases; J trimming: 0 bases; junction bases outside the gene matches: 1. Germline-derived CDR1 and CDR2 are MNHNY and SVGAGI (reference sequence). The CDR3 has 15 residues. The CDR3 DNA reads as TGTGCCAGCAGTTACAGGGGGCACTCTGGAAACACCATATATTTT. It specifies CASSYRGHSGNTIYF.

This chain joins TRBV5-1 and TRBJ2-3; D might be TRBD1 (6 bases). V lost 0 bases to trimming and J lost 0 bases, with 11 bases between them. Germline CDR1 reads SGHRS; CDR2 reads YFSETQ. This CDR3 contains 16 residues. The CDR3 protein is CASSLAWGRSTDTQYF. CDR3 nucleotides: TGCGCCAGCAGCTTGGCTTGGGGGCGCAGCACAGATACGCAGTATTTT.

The rearrangement joins TRBV19 to TRBJ1-1; D is unresolved. Trimming pared 0 bases from V and 0 bases from J, leaving 8 bases between. This CDR3 is 15 amino acids long. Germline V gene sequence: CDR1 LNHDA, CDR2 SQIVND (reference sequence). The CDR3 nucleotides read TGTGCCAGTAGTATAGATTCAGGTATGAACACTGAAGCTTTCTTT. Its protein product is CASSIDSGMNTEAFF.

Regarding this clone: One junction end does not reproduce the germline sequence, and a read error may be involved. This rearrangement joins TRBV7-7 to TRBJ1-2; the D gene is possibly TRBD1 (6 bases). CDR1 and CDR2 from the germline V gene are SSHAT and FNYEAQ (reference sequence). The CDR3 is made up of 11 amino acids. CDR3 loop: CASIYRDGYTF. The CDR3 nucleotides are TGTGCTAGCATCTACAGGGATGGCTACACCTTC.

The rearrangement uses TRBV7-9 and TRBJ2-5, with TRBD1 as a possible D gene (5 bases). V lost 2 bases to trimming and J lost 2 bases, with 21 bases between them. CDR3 length: 18 residues. Germline V CDR1 and CDR2: SEHNR, FQNEAQ (reference sequence). CDR3 sequence: CASSLKRMGGRGQETQYF. The CDR3, as DNA: TGTGCCAGCAGCTTAAAGAGGATGGGCGGTAGGGGACAAGAGACCCAGTACTTC.

This chain uses TRBV6-1 with TRBJ2-2, with 7 bases matching TRBD2. The CDR3 totals 14 residues. Per the germline V gene, CDR1 is MNHNS and CDR2 is SASEGT. Unmatched junction bases numbered 8, after V lost 8 bases and J lost 5 bases. The CDR3 reads CASGGRAGTGELFF. The CDR3 DNA reads TGTGCCAGCGGGGGGAGGGCGGGTACCGGGGAGCTGTTTTTT.

The chain has TRBV7-9 and TRBJ1-1, with TRBD1 identical over 9 bases. Unmatched junction bases numbered 7, after V lost 3 bases and J lost 5 bases. Germline CDR1 and CDR2: SEHNR and FQNEAQ (reference sequence). CDR3 length equals 15 residues. CDR3 nucleotides: TGTGCCAGCAGCTTTCCGGGACAGGGTGTTACTGAAGCTTTCTTT. It is translated as CASSFPGQGVTEAFF.

The CDR3 here is CASSEGRRGVGEQYF. The CDR3 DNA reads as TGTGCCAGCAGTGAAGGCAGGCGGGGAGTTGGCGAGCAGTACTTC. The V gene is TRBV6-1, the J gene TRBJ2-7, with D possibly TRBD2 on 6 matching bases. Germline-derived CDR1 and CDR2 are MNHNS and SASEGT. V was cut by 1 base and J by 6 bases, with 16 bases left in between. This CDR3 spans 15 amino acids.